These 7 T cell receptor beta chains came from one sample sequenced in a study of T cells in Graves' hyperthyroidism and ophthalmopathy. The source material, RNA transcripts, was used to amplify TCR beta CDR3 regions. The TCR CDR3 was amplified in a first-round RT-PCR using the HTBI primer set. TCRdb itself ran the multiplex PCR reads through MiXCR, one entry per CDR3 protein. The top ten clones hold approximately 25% of a sample with roughly 510,000 distinct CDR3 sequences, less than 25% of them seen once. Sequences were obtained from blood. These receptor sequences come from a man between 18 and 29 years old with Graves' hyperthyroidism.

This clonotype has just a few counts. The J gene is TRBJ2-7, the V gene TRBV27; 10 nucleotides match TRBD2. Germline V gene lookup returns CDR1 MNHEY and CDR2 SMNVEV (reference sequence). With 5 bases clipped from V and 5 bases from J, the junction kept 6 bases outside the gene matches. The length of the CDR3 is 14 residues. The CDR3: CASSASGSPHEQYF. CDR3 nucleotides: TGTGCCAGCAGTGCTAGCGGGAGTCCCCACGAGCAGTACTTC.

There are a few counts of this clonotype. V and J are TRBV11-1 and TRBJ2-2; D might be TRBD1 or TRBD2, each matching 5 bases. This CDR3 spans 16 amino acids. The germline CDR1 and CDR2 sequences are SGHAT and FQDESV (reference sequence). Trimming removed 7 bases from V and 4 bases from J, with 19 bases in between. The CDR3 DNA reads as TGTGCCAGCACCCCTCTTGGCAGGGACCCCACCGGGGAGCTGTTTTTT. Protein: CASTPLGRDPTGELFF.

This clonotype has at least ten counts. The chain links TRBV3-1 to TRBJ2-4; tentative D call: TRBD2 (7 bases). The CDR3 totals 19 residues. The germline V gene has CDR1 LGHDT and CDR2 YNNKEL (reference sequence). Trimming removed 3 bases from V and 0 bases from J, with 21 bases in between. CDR3 DNA sequence: TGTGCCAGCAGCCACAAAGGTGTATCCGGGGGGCGAGCCAAAAACATTCAGTACTTC. It is translated as CASSHKGVSGGRAKNIQYF.

This clonotype has a count of ten or more. This chain links TRBV7-9 with TRBJ1-2; D perhaps matches TRBD1 (5 bases). CDR3 length: 13 amino acids. Germline V CDR1 and CDR2: SEHNR, FQNEAQ (reference sequence). Trimming took 1 base from V and 8 from J, leaving 11 bases between them. CDR3 in amino acids: CASSLGVRDGYTF. As DNA, the CDR3 is TGTGCCAGCAGCTTAGGTGTCAGGGACGGCTACACCTTC.

In its sample, this clonotype was seen many times. The chain combines TRBV15 with TRBJ2-7, with TRBD2 matching 10 bases. The CDR3 is 16 residues long. The germline V gene has CDR1 LNHNV and CDR2 YYDKDF (reference sequence). V was pared by 0 bases and J by 2 bases, with 4 bases of the junction left unmatched. The CDR3 nucleotides read TGTGCCACCAGCAGAGATTACCTAGCGGGGGCCTACGAGCAGTACTTC. This translates into CATSRDYLAGAYEQYF.

In its sample, this clonotype was seen once. The V call is TRBV19, the J call TRBJ1-6; 9 positions agree with TRBD1. The CDR3 is 13 amino acids. The ends lost 8 bases at V and 9 bases at J; junction bases unmatched: 5. Germline CDR1 and CDR2: LNHDA and SQIVND (reference sequence). CDR3 nucleotides: TGTGCCAGTGGGACAGGGAATAGTTCACCCCTCCACTTT. This encodes CASGTGNSSPLHF.

This clonotype was counted ten times or more. The chain combines TRBV12-3 or TRBV12-4 with TRBJ1-2, with no clear D. Trimming took off 6 bases at V and 5 bases at J, with 10 bases between the two ends. The CDR3 has 12 amino acids. CDR3 nucleotide sequence: TGTGCCAGCAGCCCCTCGGGTTATGGCTACACCTTC. This sequence encodes CASSPSGYGYTF.